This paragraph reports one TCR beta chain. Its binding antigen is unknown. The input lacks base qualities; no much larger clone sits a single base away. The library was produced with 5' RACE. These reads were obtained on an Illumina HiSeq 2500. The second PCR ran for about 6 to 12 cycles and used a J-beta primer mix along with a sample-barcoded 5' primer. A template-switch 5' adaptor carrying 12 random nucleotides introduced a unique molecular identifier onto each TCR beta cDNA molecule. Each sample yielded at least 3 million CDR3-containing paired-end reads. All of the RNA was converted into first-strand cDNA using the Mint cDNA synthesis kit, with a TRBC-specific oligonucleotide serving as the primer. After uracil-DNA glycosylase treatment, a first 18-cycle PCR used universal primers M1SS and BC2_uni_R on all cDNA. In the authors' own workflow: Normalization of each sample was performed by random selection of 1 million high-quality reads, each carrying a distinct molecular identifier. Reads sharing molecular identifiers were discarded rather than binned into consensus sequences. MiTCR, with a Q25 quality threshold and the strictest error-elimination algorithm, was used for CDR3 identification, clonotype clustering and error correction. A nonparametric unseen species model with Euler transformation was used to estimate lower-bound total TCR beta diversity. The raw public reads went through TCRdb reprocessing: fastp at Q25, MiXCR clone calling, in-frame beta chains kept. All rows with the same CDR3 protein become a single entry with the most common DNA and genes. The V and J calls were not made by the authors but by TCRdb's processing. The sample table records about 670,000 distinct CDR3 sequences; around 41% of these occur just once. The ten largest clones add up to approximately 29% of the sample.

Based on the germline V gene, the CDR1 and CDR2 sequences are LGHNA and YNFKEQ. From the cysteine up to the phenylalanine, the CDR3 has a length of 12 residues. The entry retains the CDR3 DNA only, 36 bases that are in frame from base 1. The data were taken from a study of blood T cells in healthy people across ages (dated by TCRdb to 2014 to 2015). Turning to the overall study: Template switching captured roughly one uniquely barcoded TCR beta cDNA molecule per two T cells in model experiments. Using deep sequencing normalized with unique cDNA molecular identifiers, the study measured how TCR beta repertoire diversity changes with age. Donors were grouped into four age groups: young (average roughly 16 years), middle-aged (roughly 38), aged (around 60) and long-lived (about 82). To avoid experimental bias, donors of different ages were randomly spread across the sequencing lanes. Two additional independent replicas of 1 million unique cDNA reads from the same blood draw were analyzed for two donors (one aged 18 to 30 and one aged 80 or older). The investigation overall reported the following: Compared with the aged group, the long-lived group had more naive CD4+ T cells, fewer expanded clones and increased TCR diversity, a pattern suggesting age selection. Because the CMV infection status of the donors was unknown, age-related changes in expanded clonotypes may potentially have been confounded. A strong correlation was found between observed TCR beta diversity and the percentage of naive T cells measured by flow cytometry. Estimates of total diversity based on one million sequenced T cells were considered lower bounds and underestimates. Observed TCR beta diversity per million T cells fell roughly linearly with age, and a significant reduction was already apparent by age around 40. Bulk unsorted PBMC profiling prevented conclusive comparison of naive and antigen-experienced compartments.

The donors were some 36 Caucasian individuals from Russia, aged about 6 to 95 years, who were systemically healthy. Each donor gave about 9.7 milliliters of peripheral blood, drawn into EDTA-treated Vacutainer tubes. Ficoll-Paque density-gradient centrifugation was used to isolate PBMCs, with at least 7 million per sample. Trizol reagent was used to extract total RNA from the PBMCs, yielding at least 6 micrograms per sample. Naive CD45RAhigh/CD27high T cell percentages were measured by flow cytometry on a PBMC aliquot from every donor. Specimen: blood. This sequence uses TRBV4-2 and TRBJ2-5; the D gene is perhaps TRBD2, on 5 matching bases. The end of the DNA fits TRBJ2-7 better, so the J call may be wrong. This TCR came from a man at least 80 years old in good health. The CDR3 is CASSQERDEQYF. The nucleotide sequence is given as TGTGCCAGCAGCCAAGAGAGGGACGAGCAGTACTTC.